This TCR beta chain was recovered during a study of glioma-infiltrating T cells. This clonotype was seen repeatedly, ten times or more. The antigen remains undetermined. CDR1 and CDR2 from the germline V gene are MNHNS and SASEGT. The CDR3 covers 15 residues. Unmatched junction bases numbered 11, after V lost 5 bases and J lost 4 bases. The iRepertoire nested amplicon-rescue multiplex PCR amplified TCR alpha and beta CDR3s from RNA. Each CDR3 protein gets one entry after TCRdb re-called the multiplex PCR reads with MiXCR. This table holds about 130,000 distinct CDR3 sequences, approximately 23% found once. Study results and limitations: Gliomas, especially low-grade, showed above-expected tissue-blood divergence; non-neoplastic patients showed below. Tissue and blood shared very few CDR3 sequences.

The TCR comes from a human donor with low-grade glioma or glioblastoma, undergoing nonglioma brain surgery, or in good health (not recorded which). This chain links TRBV6-1 with TRBJ2-7; 7 nucleotides match TRBD2. The specimen sequenced was glioma tissue, nonneoplastic brain tissue, or PBMCs (not recorded which). In DNA form, the CDR3 reads TGTGCCAGCAGTTCCCCTAGCGGACCACAATACGAGCAGTACTTC. This sequence encodes CASSSPSGPQYEQYF.